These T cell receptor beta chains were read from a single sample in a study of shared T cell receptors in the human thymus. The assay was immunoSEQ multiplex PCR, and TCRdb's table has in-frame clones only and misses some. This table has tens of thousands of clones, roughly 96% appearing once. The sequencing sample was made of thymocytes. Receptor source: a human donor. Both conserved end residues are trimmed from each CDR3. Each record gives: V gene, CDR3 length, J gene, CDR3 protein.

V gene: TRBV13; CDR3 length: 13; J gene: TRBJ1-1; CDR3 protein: ASSFEGQGATEAF
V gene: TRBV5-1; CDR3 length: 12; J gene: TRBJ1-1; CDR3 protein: ASSLGTGHTEAF
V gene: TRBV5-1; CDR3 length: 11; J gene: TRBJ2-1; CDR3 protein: ASSLPEGQKQF
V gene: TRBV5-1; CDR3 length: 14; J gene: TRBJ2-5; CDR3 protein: ASSWGIAGDGETQY
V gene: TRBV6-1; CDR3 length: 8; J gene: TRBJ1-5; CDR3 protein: AHGNQPQH
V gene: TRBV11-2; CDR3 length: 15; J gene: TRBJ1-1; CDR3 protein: ASSLGVRGRAHTEAF
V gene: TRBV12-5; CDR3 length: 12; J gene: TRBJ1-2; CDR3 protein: ASGLSDRTYGYT
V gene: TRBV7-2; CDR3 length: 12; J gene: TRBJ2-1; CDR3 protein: ASSLRDLVGEQF
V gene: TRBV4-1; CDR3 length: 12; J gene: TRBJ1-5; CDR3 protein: ASSQGGVAQPQH
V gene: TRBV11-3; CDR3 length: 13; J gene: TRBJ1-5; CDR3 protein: ASSLESNSNQPQH
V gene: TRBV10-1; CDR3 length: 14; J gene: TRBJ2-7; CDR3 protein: ASSETGIRGSREQY
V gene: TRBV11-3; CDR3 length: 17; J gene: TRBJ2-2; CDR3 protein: ASSVSGGSGGPNTGELF
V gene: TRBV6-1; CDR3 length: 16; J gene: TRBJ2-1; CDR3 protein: ASSVASGGLKSYNEQF
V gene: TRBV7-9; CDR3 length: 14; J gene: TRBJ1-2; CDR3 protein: ASSRTGQNRNYGYT
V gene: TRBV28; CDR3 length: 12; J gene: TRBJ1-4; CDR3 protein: ASSGASTNEKLF
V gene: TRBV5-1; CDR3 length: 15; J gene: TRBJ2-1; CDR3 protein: ASSMATSGGDYNEQF
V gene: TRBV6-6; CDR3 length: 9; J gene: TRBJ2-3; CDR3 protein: ASASTDTQY
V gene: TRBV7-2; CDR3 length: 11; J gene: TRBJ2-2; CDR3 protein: ASTHRGSGELF
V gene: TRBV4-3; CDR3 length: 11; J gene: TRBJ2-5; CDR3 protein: ASSQDSKETQY
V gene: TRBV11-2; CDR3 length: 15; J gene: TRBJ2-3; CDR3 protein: ASSRVRCLAKTDTQY
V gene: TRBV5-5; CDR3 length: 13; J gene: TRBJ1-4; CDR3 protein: ASSFPSLTNEKLF
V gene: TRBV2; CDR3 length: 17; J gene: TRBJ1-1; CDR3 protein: ASNGPVILQGNMNTEAF
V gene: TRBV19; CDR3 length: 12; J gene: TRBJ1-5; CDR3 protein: ASSMRPSNQPQH
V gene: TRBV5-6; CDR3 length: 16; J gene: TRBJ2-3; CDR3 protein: ASGTTSGGRFSTDTQY
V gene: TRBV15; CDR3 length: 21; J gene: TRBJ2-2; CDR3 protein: ATSRVGPGGYPDAYLNTGELF
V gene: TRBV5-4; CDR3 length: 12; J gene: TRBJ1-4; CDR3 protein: ASSPDCDNEKLF
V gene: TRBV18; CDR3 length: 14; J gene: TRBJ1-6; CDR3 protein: ASSPHTGTGNSPLH
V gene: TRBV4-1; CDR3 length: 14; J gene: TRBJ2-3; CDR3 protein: ASSPGASGSTDTQY
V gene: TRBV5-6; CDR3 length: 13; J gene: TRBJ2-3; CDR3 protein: ASSLGLAATDTQY
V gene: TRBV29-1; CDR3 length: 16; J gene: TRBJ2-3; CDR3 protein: SVADGLAGSLNTDTQY
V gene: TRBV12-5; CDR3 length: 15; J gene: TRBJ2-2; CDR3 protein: ASGLVPKGVYTGELF
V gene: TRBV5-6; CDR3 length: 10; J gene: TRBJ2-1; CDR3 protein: ASSLGAGEQF
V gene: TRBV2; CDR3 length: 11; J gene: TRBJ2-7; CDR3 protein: ANPHRENGEQY
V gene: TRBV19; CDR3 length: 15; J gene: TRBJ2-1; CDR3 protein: ASSARTSGGADNEQF
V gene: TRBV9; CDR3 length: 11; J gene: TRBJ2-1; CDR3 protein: ASIRTPGNEQF
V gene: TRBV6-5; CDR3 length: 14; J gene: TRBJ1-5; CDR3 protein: ASSYSGVAQCQPQH
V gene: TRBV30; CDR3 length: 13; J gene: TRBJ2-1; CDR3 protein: AWRELAGGYNEQF
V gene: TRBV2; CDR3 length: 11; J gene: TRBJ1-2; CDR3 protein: ASSDRDRVGYT
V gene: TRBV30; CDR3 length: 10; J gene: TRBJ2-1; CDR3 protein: AWSFLTNEQF
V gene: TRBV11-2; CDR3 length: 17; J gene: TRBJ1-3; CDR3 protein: ASSLFRGDRFGSGNTIY
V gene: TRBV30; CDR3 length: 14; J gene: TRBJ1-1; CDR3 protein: AWSAVEGERSTEAF
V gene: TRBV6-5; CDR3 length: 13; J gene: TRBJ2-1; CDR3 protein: ASRRGGPPYNEQF
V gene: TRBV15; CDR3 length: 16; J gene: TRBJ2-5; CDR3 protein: ATSRVFPGQGGEETQY
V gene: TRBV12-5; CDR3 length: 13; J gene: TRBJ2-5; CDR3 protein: ASGLQWGSQETQY
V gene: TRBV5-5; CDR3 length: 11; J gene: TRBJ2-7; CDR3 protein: ASTLIGSYEQY
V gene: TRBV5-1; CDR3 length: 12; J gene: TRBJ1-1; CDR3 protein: ASSNRAGVTEAF
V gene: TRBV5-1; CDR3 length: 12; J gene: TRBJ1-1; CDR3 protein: ASSPDREDTEAF
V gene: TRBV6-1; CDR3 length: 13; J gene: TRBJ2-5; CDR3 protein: ASRTKTGARETQY
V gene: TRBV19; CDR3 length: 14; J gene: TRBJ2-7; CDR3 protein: ASSTRKGQGSYEQY
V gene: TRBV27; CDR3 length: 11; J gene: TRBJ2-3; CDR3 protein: ASSYNRTDTQY
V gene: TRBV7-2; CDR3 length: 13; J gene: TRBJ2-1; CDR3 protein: ASSYLRGVGNEQF
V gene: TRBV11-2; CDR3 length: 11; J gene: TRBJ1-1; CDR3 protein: ASSSRAQVEAF
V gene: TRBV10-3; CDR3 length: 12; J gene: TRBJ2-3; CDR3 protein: AINERIEGDTQY
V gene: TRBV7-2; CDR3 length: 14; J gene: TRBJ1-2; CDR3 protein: ASSLSWGKPDYGYT
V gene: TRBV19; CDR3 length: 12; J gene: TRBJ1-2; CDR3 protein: ASSTPGRQKGYT
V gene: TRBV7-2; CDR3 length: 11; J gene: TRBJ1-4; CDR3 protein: ASSLVSSEKLF
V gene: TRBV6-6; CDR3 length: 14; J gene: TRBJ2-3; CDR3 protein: ASSLAHFNSTDTQY
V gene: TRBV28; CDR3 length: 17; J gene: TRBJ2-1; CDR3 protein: ASSFETSGGNSSYNEQF
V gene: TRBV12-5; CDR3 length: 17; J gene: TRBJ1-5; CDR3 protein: ASGNRGKKTGISNQPQH